A single sample gave rise to the 21 T cell receptor beta chains below, sequenced in a study of shared clonotypes between healthy human individuals. The table came from immunoSEQ multiplex PCR; TCRdb's copy has only in-frame clones and leaves some out. The data show about 2 million clones, with about 95% seen just once and roughly 1% held by the top ten. Cells designated naive CD8 were CD45RO-negative and were positively selected for CCR7, with terminally differentiated effector memory CD45RA+ cells excluded. Sequencing was done on a sample of naive CD8+ T cells sorted from blood. The source is a man aged 18 to 30 in good health.

The J gene is TRBJ2-1, the V gene TRBV21-1; the table's D call, TRBD2, was not checked against the DNA. TRBV21-1 is reported as a pseudogene. This CDR3 is 15 amino acids long. The CDR3 here is CARPLAGGPWDEQFF. As DNA, the CDR3 is TGTGCCAGACCTCTAGCGGGGGGGCCCTGGGATGAGCAGTTCTTC.

J is TRBJ1-1 and V is TRBV27; possibly TRBD1 for D (5 bases). Germline V CDR1 and CDR2: MNHEY, SMNVEV (reference sequence). The CDR3 has 14 residues. V lost 5 bases to trimming and J lost 1 base, with 11 bases between them. The CDR3 loop is CASSDRDGNTEAFF. In DNA form, the CDR3 reads TGTGCCAGCAGTGACCGGGACGGGAACACTGAAGCTTTCTTT.

V usage is TRBV7-9 and J usage is TRBJ1-1, with D maybe TRBD1 (5 bases). This CDR3 region has 14 residues. The germline CDR1 and CDR2 sequences are SEHNR and FQNEAQ (reference sequence). V was pared by 4 bases and J by 2 bases, with 11 bases between. CDR3 residues: CASSWGGGNTEAFF. The CDR3 coding sequence is TGTGCCAGCAGCTGGGGCGGGGGAAACACTGAAGCTTTCTTT.

The chain uses TRBV5-1 and TRBJ2-5; D ambiguous. V lost 1 base and J 1 base, leaving 5 bases between the germline ends. The CDR3 has 13 amino acids. Germline lookup yields CDR1 SGHRS and CDR2 YFSETQ. Here the CDR3 reads CASSLLAQETQYF. The CDR3, as DNA: TGCGCCAGCAGCTTGTTAGCCCAAGAGACCCAGTACTTC. The entire variable domain, with the rest obtained from reference TRBV5-1 and TRBJ2-5, is as follows: KAGVTQTPRYLIKTRGQQVTLSCSPISGHRSVSWYQQTPGQGLQFLFEYFSETQRNKGNFPGRFSGRQFSNSRSEMNVSTLELGDSALYLCASSLLAQETQYFGPGTRLLVL.

The chain carries TRBV27 and TRBJ2-3; TRBD1 aligns across 7 bases. The V and J ends lost 6 bases and 2 bases, in that order; junction bases with no gene match: 11. This CDR3 contains 16 residues. The V gene's germline CDR1 is MNHEY and CDR2 SMNVEV (reference sequence). CDR3 protein: CASRPTGAYYTDTQYF. DNA of the CDR3: TGTGCCAGCAGACCCACAGGGGCCTATTACACAGATACGCAGTATTTT.

The V call is TRBV28, the J call TRBJ2-3; possible D gene TRBD1, 5 bases. CDR3 length equals 14 residues. The V and J ends lost 2 bases and 6 bases respectively, with 12 bases between them. Germline V gene data show CDR1 as MDHEN and CDR2 as SYDVKM. The CDR3 is CASSLQGSADTQYF. The CDR3 nucleotides are TGTGCCAGCAGTTTACAGGGAAGCGCGGATACGCAGTATTTT.

The gene calls are TRBV30 and TRBJ2-5, with TRBD1 matching over 8 bases. The germline V gene encodes CDR1 GTSNPN and CDR2 SVGIG (reference sequence). V shed 4 bases, J shed 5 bases, and the junction held 12 bases outside the gene matches. The CDR3 loop spans 15 amino acids. The chain's CDR3 is CAWTENGQGWETQYF. DNA for the CDR3: TGTGCCTGGACTGAAAATGGACAGGGCTGGGAGACCCAGTACTTC.

About this clone itself: Other nucleotide sequences from this sample produce the same CDR3. The chain combines TRBV6-5 with TRBJ2-7, with unresolved D. In germline, CDR1 is MNHEY, CDR2 SVGAGI. The CDR3 length is 13 residues. The V and J ends lost 0 bases and 2 bases respectively, with 5 bases between them. CDR3 coding DNA: TGTGCCAGCAGTTACTCTGGCGCCTACGAGCAGTACTTC. It codes for CASSYSGAYEQYF.

This chain joins TRBV4-1 and TRBJ2-2; D is unclear. Trimming removed 4 bases at V and 1 base at J, with 13 bases between. CDR1 is MGHRA and CDR2 is YSYEKL in the germline V gene. CDR3 length equals 16 residues. The DNA for the CDR3 is TGCGCCAGCAGCCTTAACTATCCCCAGAACACCGGGGAGCTGTTTTTT. The encoded protein is CASSLNYPQNTGELFF.

This clone showed up just once. The V call is TRBV12-5, the J call TRBJ1-5; 9 bases agree with TRBD1. The CDR3 is 16 residues long. V lost 0 bases, J lost 7 bases, and 7 bases stayed unmatched. Germline lookup yields CDR1 LGHNT and CDR2 FRNRAP. The CDR3 bases are TGTGCTAGTGGTTTGGTGGCCGGGACAGGGATGCAGCCCCAGCATTTT. Translated, it gives CASGLVAGTGMQPQHF.

The chain links TRBV12-5 to TRBJ2-5; tentatively, D is TRBD1 (5 bases). The end of the DNA is better explained by TRBJ2-7, so the J call may be wrong. The CDR3 has 16 amino acids. Germline values: CDR1 LGHNT, CDR2 FRNRAP. CDR3 bases: TGTGCTAGTGGTTTGGTAGGGTCAGGGCCAGGCTACGAGCAGTACTTC. Translating it yields CASGLVGSGPGYEQYF.

This chain links TRBV2 with TRBJ2-7; tentatively, D is TRBD1 or TRBD2 (6 bases each). In germline, CDR1 is SNHLY, CDR2 FYNNEI. CDR3 length: 14 residues. Trimming removed 6 bases from V and 2 bases from J, with 14 bases in between. CDR3 in DNA: TGTGCCAGCAGGACCGGAGGGGGAGCCTACGAGCAGTACTTC. This encodes CASRTGGGAYEQYF.

In regard to this clone: The sample contains more than one DNA sequence encoding this CDR3. This CDR3 is CASSQDLEETQYF. The CDR3 coding sequence is TGCGCCAGCAGCCAAGATCTTGAGGAGACCCAGTACTTC. V is TRBV4-3 and J is TRBJ2-5; the D is unclear. Germline V gene lookup returns CDR1 LGHNA and CDR2 YSLEER. Trimming shortened V by 0 bases and J by 5 bases, and 7 bases separated the two germline ends. CDR3 size: 13 residues.

Concerning this clone itself: The sample carries other DNA sequences with the same CDR3. V is TRBV4-3 and J is TRBJ2-7, with TRBD2 matching over 8 bases. The CDR3 runs to 15 residues. The ends lost 1 base at V and 0 bases at J; junction bases unmatched: 2. The germline V gene encodes CDR1 LGHNA and CDR2 YSLEER. The DNA for the CDR3 is TGCGCCAGCAGCCAAGGACTAGCGAACTCCTACGAGCAGTACTTC. This translates into CASSQGLANSYEQYF.

Of note for this clone: This specimen includes other DNA sequences encoding the same CDR3. The rearrangement joins TRBV9 to TRBJ2-7; D is undetermined. The germline V gene encodes CDR1 SGDLS and CDR2 YYNGEE. With 2 bases removed from V and 0 bases from J, the gap between germline ends came to 9 bases. The CDR3 has 14 residues. The CDR3 protein is CASSVGSSSYEQYF. The CDR3 DNA reads TGTGCCAGCAGCGTCGGTAGCAGCTCCTACGAGCAGTACTTC.

This chain's CDR3 is CASSPQDFSTDTQYF. DNA of the CDR3: TGTGCCAGCAGCCCACAGGATTTTAGCACAGATACGCAGTATTTT. The gene calls are TRBV9 and TRBJ2-3; D may be TRBD1 (5 bases). With 4 bases removed from V and 0 bases from J, the gap between germline ends came to 12 bases. The CDR3 runs 15 residues. Germline V CDR1 and CDR2: SGDLS, YYNGEE.

V and J are TRBV27 and TRBJ2-7; D perhaps matches TRBD1 (5 bases). Germline V gene sequence: CDR1 MNHEY, CDR2 SMNVEV (reference sequence). Trimming removed 8 bases at V and 0 bases at J, with 14 bases between. The CDR3 runs 14 residues. The CDR3 spells CASGTGNPSYEQYF. The CDR3, as DNA: TGTGCCAGCGGCACAGGCAACCCCTCCTACGAGCAGTACTTC.

The genes are TRBV25-1 and TRBJ1-1, with TRBD1 as a possible D gene (5 bases). Germline V gene lookup returns CDR1 MGHDK and CDR2 SYGVNS. The CDR3 consists of 13 residues. The V end was cut by 10 bases, the J end by 5 bases, with 17 bases between. CDR3 DNA: TGTGCCACCGCGTGGGGCGGGGGGACTGAAGCTTTCTTT. Translation gives CATAWGGGTEAFF.

V usage is TRBV2 and J usage is TRBJ2-1; a possible D gene is TRBD1 (5 bases). V gave up 7 bases and J gave up 5 bases, with 12 bases separating them. The CDR3 extends over 13 amino acids. CDR1 SNHLY and CDR2 FYNNEI come from the germline V gene. CDR3 in DNA: TGTGCCAGCATCAGGGAAACCGACAATGAGCAGTTCTTC. This encodes CASIRETDNEQFF.

The V call is TRBV5-1, the J call TRBJ2-1, with D possibly called TRBD1 or TRBD2 (6 bases each). Germline values: CDR1 SGHRS, CDR2 YFSETQ. The CDR3 covers 16 residues. Trimming removed 0 bases from V and 1 base from J, with 11 bases in between. The CDR3 sequence: CASSLAQGRSYNEQFF. In DNA form, the CDR3 reads TGCGCCAGCAGCTTGGCCCAGGGGAGGTCCTACAATGAGCAGTTCTTC. The whole variable domain, remainder taken from reference TRBV5-1 and TRBJ2-1, is KAGVTQTPRYLIKTRGQQVTLSCSPISGHRSVSWYQQTPGQGLQFLFEYFSETQRNKGNFPGRFSGRQFSNSRSEMNVSTLELGDSALYLCASSLAQGRSYNEQFFGPGTRLTVL.

This chain joins TRBV27 and TRBJ2-7; no definite D call. In germline, CDR1 is MNHEY, CDR2 SMNVEV (reference sequence). V lost 5 bases to trimming and J lost 0 bases, with 8 bases between them. There are 13 residues in the CDR3. The CDR3 nucleotides are TGTGCCAGCAGTCAGACCAGCTCCTACGAGCAGTACTTC. Protein: CASSQTSSYEQYF.